This TCR beta chain was sequenced in a study of blood T cells in healthy people across ages. Sample-barcoded 5' priming and a J-beta primer mix drove a second PCR of about 6 to 12 cycles. TCRdb recomputed calls from the 5' RACE reads with MiXCR, one row per CDR3 protein. The data show 700,000 to 900,000 distinct CDR3 sequences, with around 24% seen just once and under 3% held by the top ten. The authors isolated at least 6.5 million PBMCs per sample. This clonotype was counted a few times. CDR3 length equals 18 residues. The trim removed 6 bases at V and 0 bases at J, leaving 9 bases unmatched. These same records also appear under a second study, on T cells of mothers and their children.

J is TRBJ2-1 and V is TRBV12-3 or TRBV12-4, with 12 bases matching TRBD2. Material: blood. This clonotype originated in a boy between 10 and 17 years old in good health. The CDR3 loop reads CASSSGLAGPSSYNEQFF. CDR3 coding DNA: TGTGCCAGCAGCTCGGGACTAGCGGGTCCGAGCTCCTACAATGAGCAGTTCTTC.